Following are 23 T cell receptor beta chains from one sample sequenced in a study of beta chain features in type 1 diabetes. Expressed TCRB transcripts were sequenced because the isolated RNA had all been reverse transcribed beforehand. The repertoire was sequenced with immunoSEQ multiplex PCR; TCRdb's copy has only in-frame clones and lacks some. The sample holds approximately 470,000 clones, about 30% seen once. Specimen: naive CD4+ T cells from blood. Source of these receptors: a young man in good health.

The chain links TRBV10-3 to TRBJ2-7, with D uncertain. The germline gives CDR1 ENHRY, CDR2 SYGVKD. CDR3 size: 13 residues. The V end was cut by 3 bases, the J end by 6 bases, with 12 bases between. The CDR3, as DNA: TGTGCCATCAGTGATTTCGGCTTACCCGAGCAGTACTTC. As protein: CAISDFGLPEQYF.

The J gene is TRBJ1-2, the V gene TRBV29-1; D unresolved. Per the germline V gene, CDR1 is SQVTM and CDR2 is ANQGSEA. The CDR3 has 10 residues. V was shortened by 3 bases and J by 7 bases, with 6 bases between the two germline ends. The DNA for the CDR3 is TGCAGCGTTGAGGTTGGTGGCTACACCTTC. Amino acids: CSVEVGGYTF.

The chain uses TRBV9 and TRBJ2-1; 9 positions match TRBD2. The CDR3 totals 13 residues. V shed 7 bases, J shed 6 bases, and the junction held 5 bases outside the gene matches. In germline, CDR1 is SGDLS, CDR2 YYNGEE. This chain's CDR3 is CASEAGGPNEQFF. The CDR3 DNA reads TGTGCCAGCGAGGCGGGAGGGCCCAATGAGCAGTTCTTC.

In its sample, this clone was seen a few times. The CDR3 spells CASSQDRTGRDEQFF. In DNA form, the CDR3 reads TGCGCCAGCAGCCAAGATCGGACGGGGAGGGATGAGCAGTTCTTC. The chain uses TRBV4-3 and TRBJ2-1; 7 bases agree with TRBD2. V was clipped by 0 bases and J by 8 bases; unmatched bases: 7. The CDR3 runs 15 residues. CDR1 is LGHNA and CDR2 is YSLEER in the germline V gene.

This chain connects TRBV12-5 to TRBJ2-1; possible D gene TRBD1, 6 bases. The germline CDR1 and CDR2 sequences are LGHNT and FRNRAP. The CDR3 spans 15 residues. V lost 6 bases, J lost 3 bases, and 15 bases lay in between. The CDR3 DNA follows: TGTGCTAGTGGAGAAGTGACAGGTAACTACAATGAGCAGTTCTTC. As protein: CASGEVTGNYNEQFF.

The V and J genes are TRBV15 and TRBJ2-3; a possible D gene is TRBD2 (5 bases). V was shortened by 1 base and J by 0 bases, with 11 bases between the two germline ends. Germline V gives CDR1 LNHNV, CDR2 YYDKDF (reference sequence). The CDR3 has 16 amino acids. The CDR3 sequence is CATSRGIGLSTDTQYF. In DNA form, the CDR3 reads TGTGCCACCAGCAGAGGAATCGGACTCAGCACAGATACGCAGTATTTT.

CDR3 region: CAWSPGGASNGYTF. The CDR3 DNA reads TGTGCCTGGAGTCCGGGGGGCGCTTCGAATGGCTACACCTTC. V usage is TRBV30 and J usage is TRBJ1-2; D perhaps matches TRBD1 (6 bases). The CDR3 loop spans 14 amino acids. Germline V gives CDR1 GTSNPN, CDR2 SVGIG (reference sequence). V was pared by 2 bases and J by 6 bases, with 16 bases between.

The V call is TRBV5-4, the J call TRBJ2-3; weak D call: TRBD1 (6 bases). This CDR3 region has 13 residues. The V gene lost 3 bases and the J gene lost 5 bases, with 10 bases spanning the gap. Germline V gene lookup returns CDR1 SGHNT and CDR2 YYREEE (reference sequence). In nucleotides, the CDR3 is TGTGCCAGCAGCTCAATACAGGGAGATACGCAGTATTTT. It codes for CASSSIQGDTQYF.

This clone was counted once. The chain carries TRBV4-1 and TRBJ2-5; no clear D. Between the trimmed V and J ends, which lost 0 bases and 5 bases, there was a span of 4 bases. This CDR3 has 12 amino acids. Germline V gene data show CDR1 as MGHRA and CDR2 as YSYEKL. DNA of the CDR3: TGCGCCAGCAGCCAAGATTTCGAGACCCAGTACTTC. Its translation: CASSQDFETQYF.

This clone was observed a few times. V usage is TRBV9 and J usage is TRBJ2-1; 11 bases agree with TRBD2. Germline trimming cut 5 bases from V and 8 bases from J; bases unmatched to any gene: 6. The CDR3 covers 14 residues. Germline assignment: CDR1 SGDLS and CDR2 YYNGEE. This CDR3 reads CASRKTSGSYEQFF. CDR3 in DNA: TGTGCCAGCAGGAAAACTAGCGGGAGCTATGAGCAGTTCTTC.

Only a few counts were recorded for this clone. The J gene is TRBJ2-6, the V gene TRBV7-9; the match to TRBD1 covers 8 bases. The CDR3 is 17 residues long. The V and J ends lost 3 bases and 0 bases, in that order; junction bases with no gene match: 4. CDR1 is SEHNR and CDR2 is FQNEAQ in the germline V gene (reference sequence). The CDR3 spells CASSFPDRDSGANVLTF. DNA for the CDR3: TGTGCCAGCAGCTTCCCGGACAGGGACTCTGGGGCCAACGTCCTGACTTTC. The full variable domain, its missing parts supplied by reference TRBV7-9 and TRBJ2-6, is DTGVSQNPRHKITKRGQNVTFRCDPISEHNRLYWYRQTLGQGPEFLTYFQNEAQLEKSRLLSDRFSAERPKGSFSTLEIQRTEQGDSAMYLCASSFPDRDSGANVLTFGAGSRLTVL.

This clone was found a few times. The J gene is TRBJ1-2, the V gene TRBV30; 9 bases agree with TRBD1. The CDR3 consists of 14 residues. The germline V gene encodes CDR1 GTSNPN and CDR2 SVGIG (reference sequence). Germline trimming cut 4 bases from V and 2 bases from J; bases unmatched to any gene: 5. CDR3 sequence (DNA): TGTGCCTGGAAGGCGGACAGGGGAAACTATGGCTACACCTTC. Its translation is CAWKADRGNYGYTF. Full variable domain (remainder filled in from reference TRBV30 and TRBJ1-2): SQTIHQWPATLVQPVGSPLSLECTVEGTSNPNLYWYRQAAGRGLQLLFYSVGIGQISSEVPQNLSASRPQDRQFILSSKKLLLSDSGFYLCAWKADRGNYGYTFGSGTRLTVV.

The chain links TRBV19 to TRBJ2-7; 7 bases align to TRBD2. Trimming removed 0 bases from V and 8 bases from J; junction bases left unmatched: 10. The CDR3 totals 15 residues. Germline V gives CDR1 LNHDA, CDR2 SQIVND (reference sequence). CDR3 sequence: CASSIDSSGGAKQYF. The CDR3 bases are TGTGCCAGTAGTATAGATTCTAGCGGAGGCGCCAAGCAGTACTTC.

This clone was seen more than once but under ten times. The V and J genes are TRBV14 and TRBJ2-2; D gene ambiguous. Looked up from germline, CDR1 is SGHDN and CDR2 is FVKESK. V gave up 2 bases and J gave up 11 bases, with 18 bases separating them. The CDR3 is 15 amino acids. CDR3 sequence reads: CASSQNQAEGSELFF. In DNA form, the CDR3 reads TGTGCCAGCAGCCAAAACCAGGCAGAAGGGTCCGAGCTGTTTTTT. Using reference TRBV14 and TRBJ2-2 for the parts outside the CDR3, the full variable domain is EAGVTQFPSHSVIEKGQTVTLRCDPISGHDNLYWYRRVMGKEIKFLLHFVKESKQDESGMPNNRFLAERTGGTYSTLKVQPAELEDSGVYFCASSQNQAEGSELFFGEGSRLTVL.

The chain uses TRBV7-2 and TRBJ2-1; 13 bases are a match to TRBD2. The CDR3 contains 18 residues. Trimming at V came to 0 bases and at J to 3 bases, leaving 5 bases not matched to a gene. Germline-derived CDR1 and CDR2 are SGHTA and FQGNSA. The CDR3 loop reads CASSLAPTSGRFYNEQFF. For the CDR3, the DNA is TGTGCCAGCAGCTTAGCCCCGACTAGCGGGAGGTTCTACAATGAGCAGTTCTTC.

The chain has TRBV7-9 and TRBJ2-5; D call uncertain. CDR3 length: 15 residues. Germline V CDR1 and CDR2: SEHNR, FQNEAQ (reference sequence). Trimming shortened V by 2 bases and J by 2 bases, and 12 bases separated the two germline ends. The CDR3 bases are TGTGCCAGCAGCTTAAGGGCTTTAAGTCAAGAGACCCAGTACTTC. It translates to CASSLRALSQETQYF.

This clone was seen a few times. This chain joins TRBV28 and TRBJ2-4; possible D gene TRBD2, 6 bases. The germline V gene has CDR1 MDHEN and CDR2 SYDVKM. The germline V and J ends were trimmed by 4 bases and 0 bases, with 10 bases remaining between them. The CDR3 covers 15 residues. This CDR3 is CASSWRDIAKNIQYF. The DNA for the CDR3 is TGTGCCAGCAGTTGGCGGGATATAGCCAAAAACATTCAGTACTTC.

This clone was detected only a few times. V usage is TRBV15 and J usage is TRBJ1-2, with D perhaps matching TRBD1 (5 bases). The V end was cut by 4 bases, the J end by 4 bases, with 10 bases between. The CDR3 consists of 13 residues. Germline CDR1 and CDR2: LNHNV and YYDKDF (reference sequence). CDR3 sequence reads: CATSKGTGYGYTF. CDR3 DNA sequence: TGTGCCACCAGCAAAGGGACGGGCTATGGCTACACCTTC.

The rearrangement joins TRBV29-1 to TRBJ1-1; possible D gene TRBD1, 5 bases. The V end lost 6 bases, the J end lost 0 bases, and 11 bases lay between the germline ends. CDR3 size: 13 residues. Germline-derived CDR1 and CDR2 are SQVTM and ANQGSEA. CDR3 sequence (DNA): TGCAGCGTGTGGGGGGGTCTGAACACTGAAGCTTTCTTT. Protein product: CSVWGGLNTEAFF.

The chain couples TRBV28 to TRBJ2-1, with 8 bases aligning to TRBD1. This CDR3 comprises 15 residues. The germline V gene has CDR1 MDHEN and CDR2 SYDVKM. Trimming took 5 bases from V and 0 from J; bases not matched to a gene: 3. The chain's CDR3 is CASSETGGSYNEQFF. In DNA, the CDR3 is TGTGCCAGCAGTGAAACAGGGGGCTCCTACAATGAGCAGTTCTTC.

V usage is TRBV15 and J usage is TRBJ2-7; 7 bases match TRBD2. Germline V gene lookup returns CDR1 LNHNV and CDR2 YYDKDF (reference sequence). The V and J ends lost 4 bases and 0 bases, in that order; junction bases with no gene match: 9. The CDR3 is 16 amino acids. The CDR3 spells CATSMDYGGSSYEQYF. The CDR3 coding sequence is TGTGCCACCAGCATGGACTATGGCGGGAGCTCCTACGAGCAGTACTTC.

The V and J genes are TRBV6-5 and TRBJ2-1, with D unclear. V shed 0 bases and J shed 5 bases, with 5 bases lying between them. This CDR3 has 13 residues. CDR1 MNHEY and CDR2 SVGAGI come from the germline V gene. CDR3 in DNA: TGTGCCAGCAGTTACTCGACCCACAATGAGCAGTTCTTC. It encodes CASSYSTHNEQFF.

The V call is TRBV9, the J call TRBJ2-7; 7 bases line up with TRBD2. Unmatched junction bases numbered 6, after V lost 3 bases and J lost 0 bases. Per germline, CDR1 SGDLS and CDR2 YYNGEE. This CDR3 is built from 15 residues. CDR3 region: CASSASGTSSYEQYF. Written as DNA, the CDR3 is TGTGCCAGCAGCGCCAGCGGGACGAGCTCCTACGAGCAGTACTTC.